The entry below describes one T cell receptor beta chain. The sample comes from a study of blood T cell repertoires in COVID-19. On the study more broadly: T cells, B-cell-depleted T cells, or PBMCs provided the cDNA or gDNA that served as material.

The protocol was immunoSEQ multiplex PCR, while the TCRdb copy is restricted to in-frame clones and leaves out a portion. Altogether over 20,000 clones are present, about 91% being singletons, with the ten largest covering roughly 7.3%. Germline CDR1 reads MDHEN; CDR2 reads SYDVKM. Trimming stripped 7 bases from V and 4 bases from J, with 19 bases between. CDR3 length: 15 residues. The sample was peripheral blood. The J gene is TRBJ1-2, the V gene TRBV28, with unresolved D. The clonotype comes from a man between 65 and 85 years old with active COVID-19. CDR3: CASTPSGPQIYGYTF. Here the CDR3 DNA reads TGTGCCAGCACCCCAAGCGGGCCCCAGATCTATGGCTACACCTTC.